This is a list of T cell receptor beta chains from one sample in a study of graft-versus-host responses after intestinal transplantation. Sequenced by immunoSEQ multiplex PCR; TCRdb stores in-frame clones only, minus some. The data contain roughly 17,000 clones, less than 85% of them seen just once; the ten biggest clones take up just over 5.5%. Sequenced material: ileum tissue, taken 17 days after transplant. The receptors shown here come from a human patient who received an intestinal transplant, so some T cells may come from the graft donor. Each CDR3 is given with its conserved first and last residue. D genes are given only for firm matches. Some rows have no size entry. The others give once, few or many, or a class for an expanded clone.

v_call	clone_size	d_call	j_call	cdr3_aa	cdr3_nt
TRBV9	.	TRBD2	TRBJ2-5	CASSTPLAGGQETQYF	TGTGCCAGCAGCACCCCTCTAGCGGGAGGGCAAGAGACCCAGTACTTC
TRBV6-5	few	.	TRBJ1-1	CASRNQGSYTEAFF	TGTGCCAGCAGGAACCAGGGGTCTTACACTGAAGCTTTCTTT
TRBV21-1	.	.	TRBJ2-1	CASSPMRVEQFF	TGTGCCAGCAGTCCGATGAGGGTTGAGCAGTTCTTC
TRBV14	.	.	TRBJ1-1	CASSQGAGTTEAFF	TGTGCCAGCAGCCAAGGGGCAGGAACCACTGAAGCTTTCTTT
TRBV7-2	.	.	TRBJ2-1	CASSLEVSYNEQFF	TGTGCCAGCAGCTTAGAAGTTTCCTACAATGAGCAGTTCTTC
TRBV13	.	.	TRBJ2-7	CASSLGRGPTYEQYF	TGTGCCAGCAGCTTAGGCCGGGGGCCCACCTACGAGCAGTACTTC
TRBV6-5	.	TRBD1	TRBJ2-2	CASNRDRGTGELFF	TGTGCCAGCAACCGGGACAGGGGCACCGGGGAGCTGTTTTTT
TRBV11-2	.	.	TRBJ1-5	CASSLKQWWPQHF	TGTGCCAGCAGCTTAAAGCAGTGGTGGCCCCAGCATTTT
TRBV4-2	.	.	TRBJ2-5	CASSLTSGETQYF	TGTGCCAGCAGCCTCACCTCCGGGGAGACCCAGTACTTC
TRBV2	.	TRBD1	TRBJ2-1	CATPGQGSSNEQFF	TGTGCCACCCCGGGACAGGGGTCCAGCAATGAGCAGTTCTTC
TRBV15	.	TRBD1	TRBJ1-1	CASTLTGTSNTEAFF	TGTGCCAGTACGTTGACAGGGACCTCTAACACTGAAGCTTTCTTT
TRBV28	.	.	TRBJ2-7	CASSLDSYEQYF	TGTGCCAGCAGTTTGGACAGCTACGAGCAGTACTTC
TRBV6-6	.	TRBD2	TRBJ2-1	CASSYSRLAEYNEQFF	TGTGCCAGCAGTTACTCTAGGCTAGCGGAGTACAATGAGCAGTTCTTC
TRBV10-3	.	.	TRBJ1-2	CATWDNGYTF	TGTGCCACCTGGGACAATGGCTACACCTTC
TRBV28	.	TRBD2	TRBJ2-7	CASSQTTSGSYEQYF	TGTGCCAGCAGTCAAACGACTAGCGGGAGTTACGAGCAGTACTTC
TRBV12-1	.	.	TRBJ2-1	CASSYPRPPGTDEQFF	TGTGCCAGCAGCTACCCCCGGCCCCCTGGGACGGATGAGCAGTTCTTC
TRBV6-5	.	.	TRBJ1-1	CASSYSGVRNTEAFF	TGTGCCAGCAGTTACTCTGGAGTCCGGAACACTGAAGCTTTCTTT
TRBV27	few	.	TRBJ2-3	CASSSPTMSGRTDTQYF	TGTGCCAGCAGTTCCCCCACGATGAGCGGCCGCACAGATACGCAGTATTTT
TRBV28	.	.	TRBJ1-1	CASSYRVPTEAFF	TGTGCCAGCAGTTACAGGGTCCCCACTGAAGCTTTCTTT